This record looks at one TCR beta chain sequence and its context. Antigen unknown. The CDR3 totals 12 residues. The V and J ends lost 4 bases and 8 bases respectively, with 10 bases between them. Germline CDR1 is SGHRS and CDR2 is YFSETQ. This sample is part of a study of cytomegalovirus exposure and HLA in healthy donors. The wider study: Ancestry clustering placed around 81% of 300 to 400 genotyped donors in the Caucasian-associated cluster.

Whole-study results and caveats: Sequencing had likely introduced a cluster of highly shared sequence variants as an artifact. TCR beta chains numbering more than 150 were designated cytomegalovirus-associated.

PCR employed 60 Vbeta and 13 Jbeta primers. Generated by immunoSEQ multiplex PCR, the TCRdb table keeps only in-frame clones and is missing some. Its table lists tens of thousands of clones. This TCR was recovered from a man in his fifties in good health and CMV-seronegative. Sequencing input: PBMCs. The V call is TRBV5-1, the J call TRBJ2-1, with D unresolved. The CDR3 nucleotides read TGCGCCAGCAGCGTTCTACGAGATGAGCAGTTCTTC. Its translation: CASSVLRDEQFF.